The 27 T cell receptor beta chains listed next were all sequenced from one sample in a study of cytomegalovirus exposure and HLA in healthy donors. It was with 60 Vbeta and 13 Jbeta primers that the PCR ran. The data were produced by immunoSEQ multiplex PCR, yet TCRdb's version contains in-frame clones alone and is incomplete. The table has some 270,000 clones, around nine tenths seen once. The sample comprised PBMCs. The receptors stem from a girl aged 2 to 10 in good health and CMV-seronegative.

The genes are TRBV19 and TRBJ2-7, with TRBD2 as a possible D gene (6 bases). The CDR3 is 14 amino acids. Trimming left V 5 bases short and J 4 bases short, with 15 bases between. Germline assignment: CDR1 LNHDA and CDR2 SQIVND (reference sequence). Here the CDR3 reads CASSLGAGLYEQYF. The CDR3 bases are TGTGCCAGTAGTCTAGGAGCGGGTTTATACGAGCAGTACTTC.

As regards this clone: A junction boundary mismatches the germline segment, possibly from a read error. This chain uses TRBV4-1 with TRBJ2-4; 7 positions agree with TRBD2. This CDR3 has 13 amino acids. The germline V gene has CDR1 MGHRA and CDR2 YSYEKL. The chain's CDR3 is CASSQDPGGSQGF. In DNA, the CDR3 is TGCGCCAGCAGCCAAGATCCGGGCGGGAGCCAAGGCTTC.

The rearrangement uses TRBV6-5 and TRBJ2-2, with 8 positions matching TRBD1. In germline, CDR1 is MNHEY, CDR2 SVGAGI. J gave up 4 bases and V 5 bases, and 6 bases lay outside the gene matches. The CDR3 contains 15 residues. The CDR3 protein is CASSTGQGTTGELFF. In DNA, the CDR3 is TGTGCCAGCAGTACCGGACAGGGTACCACCGGGGAGCTGTTTTTT.

The chain uses TRBV10-3 and TRBJ2-7, with 9 nucleotides matching TRBD2. The CDR3 covers 17 residues. V lost 4 bases, J lost 9 bases, and 19 bases stayed unmatched. Germline V gene sequence: CDR1 ENHRY, CDR2 SYGVKD. The CDR3 nucleotides read TGTGCCATCAGTGTCTCGGTAGCGGGGGCCGCTTTGGCGGTGCAGTACTTC. Translation gives CAISVSVAGAALAVQYF.

The V call is TRBV10-2, the J call TRBJ1-2; 8 bases align to TRBD1. V shed 4 bases, J shed 4 bases, and the junction held 5 bases outside the gene matches. The germline gives CDR1 WSHSY, CDR2 SAAADI. The CDR3 has 14 residues. CDR3: CASSVSGGGYGYTF. The CDR3 DNA reads TGCGCCAGCAGTGTTTCAGGGGGCGGCTATGGCTACACCTTC.

This clone was seen a handful of times. The rearrangement uses TRBV11-2 and TRBJ1-3, with TRBD1 as a possible D gene (6 bases). V dropped 5 bases and J dropped 0 bases, with 14 bases sitting between them. This CDR3 is built from 16 residues. Germline lookup yields CDR1 SGHAT and CDR2 FQNNGV. The CDR3 nucleotides read TGTGCCAGCAGCCCAGGGGACGTCTTCTCTGGAAACACCATATATTTT. Its translation: CASSPGDVFSGNTIYF.

The gene calls are TRBV7-9 and TRBJ2-1; D not certain. This CDR3 is 14 amino acids long. Germline V gene data show CDR1 as SEHNR and CDR2 as FQNEAQ (reference sequence). V lost 4 bases, J lost 1 base, and 8 bases lay in between. This CDR3 is CASSSLVSYNEQFF. The CDR3 DNA is TGTGCCAGCAGCTCGCTAGTTTCCTACAATGAGCAGTTCTTC.

The chain links TRBV14 to TRBJ1-1; 7 nucleotides align to TRBD1. CDR1 and CDR2 from the germline V gene are SGHDN and FVKESK. The CDR3 is made up of 15 amino acids. The V segment lost 0 bases and the J segment 8 bases; nucleotides outside the gene matches: 9. CDR3 sequence: CASSQERGRWGEAFF. The CDR3 DNA reads as TGTGCCAGCAGCCAAGAGAGGGGGCGGTGGGGGGAAGCTTTCTTT.

The rearrangement uses TRBV9 and TRBJ2-3, with a possible D match to TRBD2 (6 bases). V shed 1 base and J shed 2 bases, with 8 bases lying between them. Germline CDR1 and CDR2: SGDLS and YYNGEE. This CDR3 is built from 14 residues. In DNA form, the CDR3 reads TGTGCCAGCAGCGTACAGGGACTCACAGATACGCAGTATTTT. Its protein is CASSVQGLTDTQYF.

The chain combines TRBV9 with TRBJ2-1; TRBD2 aligns across 8 bases. The junction had 2 bases not matched to a gene; V was cut back by 3 bases and J by 0 bases. This CDR3 is built from 15 residues. The germline V gene encodes CDR1 SGDLS and CDR2 YYNGEE. CDR3 loop: CASSDSGNSYNEQFF. In DNA form, the CDR3 reads TGTGCCAGCAGCGATAGCGGGAACTCCTACAATGAGCAGTTCTTC.

The J gene is TRBJ1-1, the V gene TRBV6-1; TRBD1 is a possible D gene (6 bases). The V gene lost 7 bases and the J gene lost 0 bases, with 9 bases spanning the gap. The germline V gene encodes CDR1 MNHNS and CDR2 SASEGT. The CDR3 loop spans 13 amino acids. The CDR3 sequence: CASIRGMNTEAFF. CDR3 in DNA: TGTGCCAGCATCAGGGGAATGAACACTGAAGCTTTCTTT.

CDR3 loop: CASSALRQATNEKLFF. The CDR3 DNA sequence: TGTGCCAGCAGTGCTCTGAGACAGGCAACTAATGAAAAACTGTTTTTT. This chain uses TRBV28 with TRBJ1-4, with a tentative D call TRBD1 (6 bases). The CDR3 length is 16 residues. In germline, CDR1 is MDHEN, CDR2 SYDVKM. V shed 5 bases and J shed 0 bases, with 13 bases lying between them.

This chain links TRBV7-9 with TRBJ2-3; no firm D call. The CDR3 sequence is 16 residues long. In germline, CDR1 is SEHNR, CDR2 FQNEAQ (reference sequence). Trimming removed 0 bases from V and 6 bases from J, with 16 bases in between. Here the CDR3 reads CASSLASVWASDTQYF. In DNA form, the CDR3 reads TGTGCCAGCAGCTTAGCCTCTGTATGGGCTTCCGATACGCAGTATTTT.

The chain recombines TRBV27 with TRBJ1-1; no clear D. CDR1 is MNHEY, CDR2 SMNVEV, per germline (reference sequence). V was cut by 6 bases and J by 6 bases, with 14 bases left in between. The CDR3 is 13 amino acids. CDR3 loop: CASSPRGVPEAFF. CDR3 nucleotide sequence: TGTGCCAGCAGCCCTCGCGGGGTCCCTGAAGCTTTCTTT.

This clone was detected a few times. V and J are TRBV6-6 and TRBJ1-1; D unclear. The V gene lost 5 bases and the J gene lost 11 bases, with 12 bases spanning the gap. Germline CDR1 MNHNY, CDR2 SVGAGI (reference sequence). The CDR3 contains 11 residues. CDR3 coding DNA: TGTGCCAGCAGTCCCGCGGAGGAGGCTTTCTTT. This gives the protein CASSPAEEAFF.

The chain combines TRBV7-8 with TRBJ2-1; 7 positions agree with TRBD2. The junction had 7 bases not matched to a gene; V was cut back by 0 bases and J by 8 bases. The CDR3 contains 15 residues. The V gene's germline CDR1 is SGHVS and CDR2 FQNEAQ. The CDR3 spells CASSLARLARDEQFF. In DNA form, the CDR3 reads TGTGCCAGCAGCTTAGCGCGACTAGCTAGGGATGAGCAGTTCTTC.

This chain joins TRBV13 and TRBJ2-3; TRBD2 might be the D (5 bases). The CDR3 is 14 residues long. V lost 3 bases to trimming and J lost 0 bases, with 7 bases between them. Germline V gene data show CDR1 as PRHDT and CDR2 as FYEKMQ (reference sequence). CDR3 nucleotides: TGTGCCAGCAGCTTCCGGACTAGCACAGATACGCAGTATTTT. Its protein is CASSFRTSTDTQYF.

V usage is TRBV19 and J usage is TRBJ2-2, with 7 bases fitting TRBD1. V shed 6 bases, J shed 6 bases, and the junction held 13 bases outside the gene matches. This CDR3 is built from 16 residues. Germline values: CDR1 LNHDA, CDR2 SQIVND (reference sequence). CDR3 sequence (DNA): TGTGCCAGTAGGGCGACAGGGTGGAACGGGGCCGGGGAGCTGTTTTTT. Its protein is CASRATGWNGAGELFF. Based on the CDR3 plus reference TRBV19 and TRBJ2-2, the full variable domain is DGGITQSPKYLFRKEGQNVTLSCEQNLNHDAMYWYRQDPGQGLRLIYYSQIVNDFQKGDIAEGYSVSREKKESFPLTVTSAQKNPTAFYLCASRATGWNGAGELFFGEGSRLTVL.

CDR3 amino acids: CASSYRLAGGHNEQFF. CDR3 in DNA: TGTGCCAGCAGTTACAGGCTAGCGGGGGGCCACAATGAGCAGTTCTTC. The V call is TRBV6-5, the J call TRBJ2-1; TRBD2 matches at 11 bases. V lost 2 bases and J lost 5; bases outside the gene matches: 5. Per the germline V gene, CDR1 is MNHEY and CDR2 is SVGAGI. The CDR3 contains 16 residues.

The V gene is TRBV7-9, the J gene TRBJ2-2; 11 bases are a match to TRBD1. This CDR3 contains 19 residues. V gave up 7 bases and J gave up 0 bases; unmatched junction bases: 13. The germline V gene has CDR1 SEHNR and CDR2 FQNEAQ (reference sequence). CDR3 nucleotides: TGTGCCAGCAAAACGGACAGGGGGCGACCTACCCCGAACACCGGGGAGCTGTTTTTT. It is translated as CASKTDRGRPTPNTGELFF.

The chain has TRBV4-2 and TRBJ2-5, with 14 bases fitting TRBD2. The germline gives CDR1 LGHNA, CDR2 YNFKEQ. V was pared by 5 bases and J by 2 bases, with 4 bases of the junction left unmatched. This CDR3 is 16 amino acids long. The CDR3 is CASSKGLAGEQETQYF. As DNA, the CDR3 is TGTGCCAGCAGCAAGGGACTAGCGGGAGAACAAGAGACCCAGTACTTC.

This chain connects TRBV6-1 to TRBJ1-5; D ambiguous. The CDR3 contains 13 residues. Germline values: CDR1 MNHNS, CDR2 SASEGT. V was pared by 5 bases and J by 0 bases, with 5 bases between. DNA of the CDR3: TGTGCCAGCAGTACAAATAGCAATCAGCCCCAGCATTTT. It codes for CASSTNSNQPQHF.

The CDR3 coding sequence is TGCGCCAGCAGTGTGCCAGGGACGAACACCGGGGAGCTGTTTTTT. This encodes CASSVPGTNTGELFF. This chain links TRBV10-2 with TRBJ2-2; weak D call: TRBD1 (5 bases). V was cut by 4 bases and J by 0 bases, with 9 bases left in between. Germline V lookup: CDR1 WSHSY, CDR2 SAAADI. CDR3 length: 15 amino acids.

The rearrangement links TRBV7-8 to TRBJ1-5; no clear D gene. Germline V gene lookup returns CDR1 SGHVS and CDR2 FQNEAQ. This CDR3 has 13 amino acids. V lost 2 bases and J 5 bases, leaving 7 bases between the germline ends. DNA of the CDR3: TGTGCCAGCAGCTTAAATTCGGATCAGCCCCAGCATTTT. This gives the protein CASSLNSDQPQHF.

The gene calls are TRBV14 and TRBJ1-2; 8 bases align to TRBD1. The CDR3 totals 15 residues. The germline CDR1 and CDR2 sequences are SGHDN and FVKESK. J was trimmed by 4 bases and V by 5 bases; bases with no gene match: 9. CDR3 protein: CASSYGQGGLYGYTF. The CDR3 coding sequence is TGTGCCAGCAGCTACGGACAGGGAGGGCTCTATGGCTACACCTTC. Looking up the rest from reference TRBV14 and TRBJ1-2 gives the full variable domain: EAGVTQFPSHSVIEKGQTVTLRCDPISGHDNLYWYRRVMGKEIKFLLHFVKESKQDESGMPNNRFLAERTGGTYSTLKVQPAELEDSGVYFCASSYGQGGLYGYTFGSGTRLTVV.

This chain connects TRBV7-9 to TRBJ1-3, with 8 bases identical to TRBD1. The CDR3 covers 17 residues. Per the germline V gene, CDR1 is SEHNR and CDR2 is FQNEAQ (reference sequence). Trimming at V came to 6 bases and at J to 2 bases, leaving 12 bases not matched to a gene. In nucleotides, the CDR3 is TGTGCCAGCAGTAAACAGGGGGGGGTCGGCGCTGGAAACACCATATATTTT. Translated, it gives CASSKQGGVGAGNTIYF. The whole variable domain, remainder taken from reference TRBV7-9 and TRBJ1-3, is DTGVSQNPRHKITKRGQNVTFRCDPISEHNRLYWYRQTLGQGPEFLTYFQNEAQLEKSRLLSDRFSAERPKGSFSTLEIQRTEQGDSAMYLCASSKQGGVGAGNTIYFGEGSWLTVV.

This clone was counted a single time. V and J are TRBV6-5 and TRBJ1-4; a possible D gene is TRBD1 (6 bases). This CDR3 comprises 15 residues. V lost 4 bases and J 8 bases, leaving 17 bases between the germline ends. Per germline, CDR1 MNHEY and CDR2 SVGAGI. The CDR3 reads CASSSRDKRREKLFF. Written as DNA, the CDR3 is TGTGCCAGCAGTTCCCGGGACAAGAGACGAGAAAAACTGTTTTTT.